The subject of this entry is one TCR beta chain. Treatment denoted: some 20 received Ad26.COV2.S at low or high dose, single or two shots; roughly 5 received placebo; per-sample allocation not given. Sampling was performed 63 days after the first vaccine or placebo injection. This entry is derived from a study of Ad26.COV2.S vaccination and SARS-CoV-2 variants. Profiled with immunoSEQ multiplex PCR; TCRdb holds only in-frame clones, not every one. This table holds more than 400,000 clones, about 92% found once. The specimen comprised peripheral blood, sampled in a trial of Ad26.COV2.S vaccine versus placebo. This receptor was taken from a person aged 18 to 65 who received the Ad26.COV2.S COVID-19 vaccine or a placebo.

As DNA, the CDR3 is TGCGCCAGCAGCCAGTGGTCGGTCGAGGGCGGCATGAACACTGAAGCTTTCTTT. Its translation: CASSQWSVEGGMNTEAFF. The rearrangement uses TRBV4-3 and TRBJ1-1, with D hard to call. The CDR3 runs 18 residues. Per the germline V gene, CDR1 is LGHNA and CDR2 is YSLEER. Between the trimmed V and J ends, which lost 3 bases and 0 bases, there was a span of 20 bases.